This T cell receptor (beta chain) was captured in a study of T cells in localized non-small cell lung cancer. CDR3 length: 13 amino acids. Deletions cut 3 bases from V and 2 bases from J, with 5 bases between. The germline V gene encodes CDR1 MDHEN and CDR2 SYDVKM. Study conclusions and caveats: Because researchers sequenced only one region of the tumor, heterogeneity is still possible. There was higher T cell clonality in uninvolved adjacent lung than in tumor, and it was highest there. Density of T cells in blood, when higher, went with longer overall survival. Adjacent lung had a median roughly 61 of the 100 largest tumor clones.

The method was immunoSEQ multiplex PCR; TCRdb's version includes in-frame clones alone and lacks a portion of them. Here the sample spans roughly 1,300 clones, under 20% being singletons. Of note for this clone: Its target is unknown.

The input for sequencing was lung tumor tissue, taken before any cancer treatment. The chain is built from TRBV28 and TRBJ1-3, with D unclear. This sequence originates from a woman aged 40-75 years with stage I lung adenocarcinoma. Written as DNA, the CDR3 is TGTGCCAGCAGTTTTGTACCTGGAAACACCATATATTTT. It codes for CASSFVPGNTIYF.